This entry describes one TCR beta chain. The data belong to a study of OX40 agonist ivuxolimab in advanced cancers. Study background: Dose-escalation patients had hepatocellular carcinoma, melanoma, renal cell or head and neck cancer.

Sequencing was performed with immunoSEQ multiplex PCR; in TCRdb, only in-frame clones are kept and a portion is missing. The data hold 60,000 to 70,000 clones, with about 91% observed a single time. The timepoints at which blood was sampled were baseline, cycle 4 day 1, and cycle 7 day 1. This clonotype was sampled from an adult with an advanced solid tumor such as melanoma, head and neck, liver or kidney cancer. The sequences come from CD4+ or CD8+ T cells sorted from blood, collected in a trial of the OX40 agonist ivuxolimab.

CDR3 coding DNA: TGTGCCAGCAGTAAGAACAGGGGATCCTACGAGCAGTACTTC. Its protein product is CASSKNRGSYEQYF. The chain employs TRBV5-4 and TRBJ2-7, with 7 bases identical to TRBD1. The ends lost 5 bases at V and 1 base at J; junction bases unmatched: 6. The CDR3 extends over 14 amino acids. Germline CDR1 SGHNT, CDR2 YYREEE (reference sequence).